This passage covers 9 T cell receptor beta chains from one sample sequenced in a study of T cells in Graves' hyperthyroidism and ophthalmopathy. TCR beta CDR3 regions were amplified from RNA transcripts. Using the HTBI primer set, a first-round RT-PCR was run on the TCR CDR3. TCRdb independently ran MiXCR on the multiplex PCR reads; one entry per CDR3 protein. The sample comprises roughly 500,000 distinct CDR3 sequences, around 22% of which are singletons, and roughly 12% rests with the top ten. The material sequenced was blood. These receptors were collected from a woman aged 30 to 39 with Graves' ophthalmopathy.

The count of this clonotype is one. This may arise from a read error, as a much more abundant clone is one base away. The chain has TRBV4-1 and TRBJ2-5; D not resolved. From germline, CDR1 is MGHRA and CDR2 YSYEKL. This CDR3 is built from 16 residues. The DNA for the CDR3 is TGCGCCAGCAGCCAAATTTTCCCGGTACCCCAAGTGACCCAGTACTTC. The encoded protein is CASSQIFPVPQVTQYF.

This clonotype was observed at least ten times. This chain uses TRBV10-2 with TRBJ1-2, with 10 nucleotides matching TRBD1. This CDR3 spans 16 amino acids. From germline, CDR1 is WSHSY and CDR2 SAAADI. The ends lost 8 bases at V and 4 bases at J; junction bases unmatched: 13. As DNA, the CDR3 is TGCGCCAGCGAAGGGAGACAGGGGGCTCGGGGCTATGGCTACACCTTC. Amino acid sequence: CASEGRQGARGYGYTF.

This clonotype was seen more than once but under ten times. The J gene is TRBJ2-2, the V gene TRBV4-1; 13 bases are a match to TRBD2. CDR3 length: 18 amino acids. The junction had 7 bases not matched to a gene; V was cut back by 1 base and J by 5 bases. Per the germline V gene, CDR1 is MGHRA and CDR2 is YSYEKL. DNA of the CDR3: TGCGCCAGCAGCCAAGGACTAGCGGGGGGACCGAGGACCGGGGAGCTGTTTTTT. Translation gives CASSQGLAGGPRTGELFF.

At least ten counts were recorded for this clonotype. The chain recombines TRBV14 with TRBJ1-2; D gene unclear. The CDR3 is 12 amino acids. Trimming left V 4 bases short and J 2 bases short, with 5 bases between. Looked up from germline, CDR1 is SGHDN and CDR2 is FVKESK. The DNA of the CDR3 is TGTGCCAGCAGCCTGCAGAACTATGGCTACACCTTC. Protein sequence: CASSLQNYGYTF.

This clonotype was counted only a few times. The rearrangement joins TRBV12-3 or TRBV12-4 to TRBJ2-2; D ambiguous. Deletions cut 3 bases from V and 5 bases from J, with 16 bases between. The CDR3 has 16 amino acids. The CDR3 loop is CASSLGEIIETGELFF. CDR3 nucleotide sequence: TGTGCCAGCAGTTTGGGCGAGATAATAGAGACCGGGGAGCTGTTTTTT.

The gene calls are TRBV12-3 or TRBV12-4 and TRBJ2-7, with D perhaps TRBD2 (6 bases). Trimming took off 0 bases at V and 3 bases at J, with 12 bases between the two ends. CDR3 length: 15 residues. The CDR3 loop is CASSLASGLNYEQYF. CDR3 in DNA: TGTGCCAGCAGTTTAGCCTCGGGACTTAACTACGAGCAGTACTTC.

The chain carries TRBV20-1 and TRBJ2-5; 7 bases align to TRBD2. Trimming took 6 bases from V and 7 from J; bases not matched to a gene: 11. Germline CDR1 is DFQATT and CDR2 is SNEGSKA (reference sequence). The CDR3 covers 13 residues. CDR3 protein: CSAFRDYDGTQYF. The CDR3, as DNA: TGCAGTGCCTTCCGGGACTACGATGGGACCCAGTACTTC.

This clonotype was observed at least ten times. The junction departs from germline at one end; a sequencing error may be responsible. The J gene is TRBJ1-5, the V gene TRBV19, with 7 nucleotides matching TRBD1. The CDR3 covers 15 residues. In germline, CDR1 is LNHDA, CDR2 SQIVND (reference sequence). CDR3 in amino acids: CASSLEGQINQPQHF. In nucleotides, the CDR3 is TGTGCCAGTAGTCTAGAGGGACAGATAAATCAGCCCCAGCATTTT.

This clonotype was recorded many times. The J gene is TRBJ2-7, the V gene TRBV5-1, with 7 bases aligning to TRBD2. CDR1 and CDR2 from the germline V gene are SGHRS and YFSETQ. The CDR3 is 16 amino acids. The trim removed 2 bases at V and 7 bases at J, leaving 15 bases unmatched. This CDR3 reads CASSFLAGESTSEQYF. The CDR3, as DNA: TGCGCCAGCAGCTTCCTCGCGGGGGAAAGTACGTCGGAGCAGTACTTC.